The sequence of this TCR beta chain was determined in a study of cytomegalovirus exposure and HLA in healthy donors. Study-level points and caveats: Across donors, sequencing depth was assumed by presence/absence analyses to be roughly uniform.

Concerning this clone: Its antigen is not known.

The CDR3 runs 14 residues. The trim removed 6 bases at V and 6 bases at J, leaving 5 bases unmatched. Germline V CDR1 and CDR2: MNHEY, SMNVEV (reference sequence). The PCR contained 60 Vbeta and 13 Jbeta primers. Method: immunoSEQ multiplex PCR; TCRdb's copy keeps in-frame clones and lacks some. This table has approximately 160,000 clones, about 85% appearing once. This TCR came from a man aged 50-59 years in good health and CMV-seropositive. The specimen sequenced was PBMCs. The chain recombines TRBV27 with TRBJ1-5; 10 positions match TRBD1. This chain's CDR3 is CASRTGGRGQPQHF. The CDR3 DNA reads TGTGCCAGCAGGACAGGGGGCCGGGGTCAGCCCCAGCATTTT.